This T cell receptor (beta chain) is drawn from a study of shared T cell receptors in the human thymus. The method was immunoSEQ multiplex PCR; TCRdb's version includes in-frame clones alone and lacks a portion of them. The repertoire holds about 660,000 clones, approximately 89% seen once, with 0.0094% in the top ten. The J segment lost 0 bases and the V segment lost 3 bases, leaving 8 bases of the junction unmatched. From germline, CDR1 is MDHEN and CDR2 SYDVKM. The CDR3 is 16 residues long. Another study also made use of these data, one on human thymus T cells. That report notes: Resections removed during corrective heart surgery provided the thymus tissue used.

The clonotype was recovered from a boy under two years old with a congenital heart defect. The chain couples TRBV28 to TRBJ2-7, with 7 nucleotides matching TRBD2. Sample: thymocytes. CDR3 protein: CASSFGGSHSSYEQYF. DNA for the CDR3: TGTGCCAGCAGTTTCGGCGGGAGCCATTCCTCCTACGAGCAGTACTTC.